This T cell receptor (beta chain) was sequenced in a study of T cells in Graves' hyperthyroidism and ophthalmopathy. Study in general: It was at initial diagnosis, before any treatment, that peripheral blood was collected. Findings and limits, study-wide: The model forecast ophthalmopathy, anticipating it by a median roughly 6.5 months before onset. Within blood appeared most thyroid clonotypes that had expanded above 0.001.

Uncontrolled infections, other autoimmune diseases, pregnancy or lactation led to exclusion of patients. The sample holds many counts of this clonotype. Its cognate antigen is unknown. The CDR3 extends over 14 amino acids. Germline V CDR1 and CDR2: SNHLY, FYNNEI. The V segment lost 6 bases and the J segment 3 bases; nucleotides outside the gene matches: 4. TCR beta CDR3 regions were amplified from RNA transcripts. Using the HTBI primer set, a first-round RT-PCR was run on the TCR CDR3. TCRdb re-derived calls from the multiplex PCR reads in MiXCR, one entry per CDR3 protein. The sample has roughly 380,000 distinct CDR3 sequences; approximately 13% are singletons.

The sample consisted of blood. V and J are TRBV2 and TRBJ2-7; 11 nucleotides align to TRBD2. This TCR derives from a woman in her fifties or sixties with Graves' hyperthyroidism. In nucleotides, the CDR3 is TGTGCCAGCAGAGAAACTAGCGGGAGCTACGAGCAGTACTTC. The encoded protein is CASRETSGSYEQYF.